The source of this T cell receptor beta chain is a study of STAT5B mutations in CD4+ large granular lymphocyte leukemia. The repertoire was sequenced with immunoSEQ multiplex PCR; TCRdb's copy has only in-frame clones and lacks some. The top ten hold 4.4% of the sample, which has about 35,000 clones, roughly 76% seen once. The receptor comes from a human donor in good health. Material: CD4+ T cells from blood buffy coats.

In DNA, the CDR3 is TGTGCCAGCAGCTTAGCCTACGAGACTAGCGGGAGGGTCACAGATACGCAGTATTTT. Amino acids: CASSLAYETSGRVTDTQYF. The chain has TRBV7-9 and TRBJ2-3; 14 nucleotides agree with TRBD2. V lost 0 bases, J lost 2 bases, and 7 bases stayed unmatched. CDR3 size: 19 residues. CDR1 and CDR2 from the germline V gene are SEHNR and FQNEAQ (reference sequence).